This T cell receptor (beta chain) is drawn from a study of tumor-infiltrating lymphocytes in primary liver carcinoma. About the research overall: Staging placed the tumors at T1-T3 N0M0, and they measured about 4 to 10 cm across. Every sample contained roughly 3.65 to 7.5 million productive TCRbeta reads, and these numbers were similar from one tissue type to another. The study, taken as a whole, reports: Reduced overlap was seen in tumor-adjacent and tumor-blood pairs versus tumor region pairs. Only about 7.5-25% of top clones spanned all five tumor regions.

Between roughly 20 and 32 mg of unsorted bulk tissue served as the source from which RNA and DNA were co-extracted. The input was 450 to 500 ng total RNA; TCR beta cDNA was made from it with a constant-region primer. Nested multiplex PCR, run for three rounds with slightly modified ARM-PCR, yielded TCR beta libraries. The first two PCR rounds used TRBV1-TRBV30 forward primers with a C-beta reverse primer, roughly 10 cycles each. In TCRdb, the multiplex PCR reads were re-called with MiXCR into one record per CDR3 protein. This table holds 55,000 to 70,000 distinct CDR3 sequences, just over 70% found once. Germline CDR1 reads MNHNS; CDR2 reads SASEGT. Trimming pared 9 bases from V and 3 bases from J, leaving 25 bases between. There are 17 residues in the CDR3. As regards this clonotype: Its antigen is unidentified.

Sequencing input: liver tumor tissue from sampling region 2. Sample subset: tumor region T2, inferior pole. The V gene is TRBV6-1, the J gene TRBJ2-3; tentative D call: TRBD2 (6 bases). The clonotype was recovered from a man in his forties or fifties with primary liver carcinoma and hepatitis B virus infection. The CDR3 sequence: CASGNRPATGATDTQYF. The DNA for the CDR3 is TGTGCCAGTGGTAACCGACCCGCCACGGGAGCGACAGATACGCAGTATTTT.